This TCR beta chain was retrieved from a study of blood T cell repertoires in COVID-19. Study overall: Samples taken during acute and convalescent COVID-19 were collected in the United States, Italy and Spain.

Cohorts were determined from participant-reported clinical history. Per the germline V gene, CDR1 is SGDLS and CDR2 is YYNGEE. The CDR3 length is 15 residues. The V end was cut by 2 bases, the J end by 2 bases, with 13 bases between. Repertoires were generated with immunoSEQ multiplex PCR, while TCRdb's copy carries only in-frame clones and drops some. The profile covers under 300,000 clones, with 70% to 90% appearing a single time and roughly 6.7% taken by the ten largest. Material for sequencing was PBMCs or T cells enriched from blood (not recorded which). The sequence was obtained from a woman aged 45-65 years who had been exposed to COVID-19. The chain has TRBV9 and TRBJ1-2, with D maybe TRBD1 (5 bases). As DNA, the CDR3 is TGTGCCAGCAGCGTTGCCGGGCGGGACAACTATGGCTACACCTTC. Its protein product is CASSVAGRDNYGYTF.